This record concerns one T cell receptor beta chain sequence. Its antigen is undetermined. Likely a read error: the CDR3 ends without its conserved phenylalanine or tryptophan. The DNA is omitted, as the CDR3 cannot be located on it reliably, and the CDR3 follows TCRdb's listing. Original processing methods: From ImmunoSEQ came sequences covering only the junction and carrying no quality scores, so filtering differed. The protocol was immunoSEQ multiplex PCR, while the TCRdb copy is restricted to in-frame clones and leaves out a portion. That table supplies the V and J calls and clone size; D and trimming were determined from the DNA. The table has approximately 640,000 clones, around 91% seen once. This entry is derived from a study of shared clonotypes between healthy human individuals. Study as a whole: Per donor, three plates held CD4 naive cells, three held CD4 memory, two held CD8 naive and one held CD8 memory. Study outcomes and limitations: Sharing across four donors was highest in naive CD4 (roughly 5%) and lowest in memory CD8 (0.4%).

The study enrolled healthy HIV-negative adults without recent acute infections or vaccinations as donors. Germline CDR1 and CDR2: KGHSH and LQKENI. The CDR3 region is 11 residues in length, termini included. The TCR was taken from a man between 18 and 29 years old in good health. Some clones in this sample may be carry-over from other donors' samples. Sequenced sample: memory CD8+ T cells from PBMCs. Subset here: CD45RO+ cells pooled with CCR7-negative TemRA cells. The genes are TRBV18 and TRBJ1-2; TRBD1, the table's D call, lacks a check against the DNA. CDR3 region: CASSFVRTETP.